Given below is one T cell receptor beta chain in context. Per the original data handling: Reference gene primer amplification gave nucleated cell count estimates. The table came from immunoSEQ multiplex PCR; TCRdb's copy has only in-frame clones and leaves some out. Clonal size and the V and J genes are those of that table, whereas D and trimming came from the DNA. The table shows about 190,000 clones, with 65% to 80% occurring only once. Trimming shortened V by 2 bases and J by 11 bases, and 9 bases separated the two germline ends. The germline V gene encodes CDR1 MDHEN and CDR2 SYDVKM. This CDR3 is 11 amino acids long. The data originate from a study of blood T cell repertoires in COVID-19. Overall study: Sources were T cells, B-cell-depleted T cells, or PBMCs; the material itself was cDNA or gDNA.

What was sequenced was peripheral blood. The gene calls are TRBV28 and TRBJ1-1; D gene unclear. This sequence originates from a woman aged 45-60 years with acute or convalescent COVID-19. Here the CDR3 DNA reads TGTGCCAGCAGTTTAGGGTCCAGGGCTTTCTTT. It is translated as CASSLGSRAFF.